Described below is a single T cell receptor (beta chain) sequence and its context. The data were taken from a study of shared clonotypes between healthy human individuals. V was shortened by 4 bases and J by 3 bases, with 16 bases between the two germline ends. The V gene's germline CDR1 is SGHAT and CDR2 FQNNGV. CDR3 length equals 15 residues. The authors split each subset's genomic DNA evenly across several immunoSEQ plates. The assay was immunoSEQ multiplex PCR, and TCRdb's table has in-frame clones only and misses some. The sample has approximately 470,000 clones; about 84% are singletons. The source material was PBMCs. The chain employs TRBV11-2 and TRBJ2-7; possibly TRBD2 for D (6 bases). The clonotype comes from a woman between 35 and 50 years old in good health. Some clones in this sample may be carry-over from other donors' samples. The CDR3 loop reads CASSYYLGGDYEQYF. The CDR3 region has the DNA TGTGCCAGCAGCTACTATCTGGGGGGTGACTACGAGCAGTACTTC.